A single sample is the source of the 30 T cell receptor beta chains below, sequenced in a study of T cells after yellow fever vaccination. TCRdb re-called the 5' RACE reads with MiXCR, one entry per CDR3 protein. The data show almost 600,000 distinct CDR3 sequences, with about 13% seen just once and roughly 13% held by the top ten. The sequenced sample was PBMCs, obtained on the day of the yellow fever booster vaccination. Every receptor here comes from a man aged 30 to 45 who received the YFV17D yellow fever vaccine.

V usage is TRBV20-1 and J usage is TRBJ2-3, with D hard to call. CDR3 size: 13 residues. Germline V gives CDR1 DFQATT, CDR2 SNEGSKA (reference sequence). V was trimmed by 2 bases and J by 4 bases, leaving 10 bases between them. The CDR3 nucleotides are TGCAGTGCTAGACATCGGAATCCAGATACGCAGTATTTT. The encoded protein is CSARHRNPDTQYF.

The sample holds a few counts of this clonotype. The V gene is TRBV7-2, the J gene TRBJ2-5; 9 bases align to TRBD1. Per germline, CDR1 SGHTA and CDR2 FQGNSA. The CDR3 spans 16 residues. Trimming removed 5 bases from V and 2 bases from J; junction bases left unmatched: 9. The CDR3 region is CASSRTPTGGQETQYF. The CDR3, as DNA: TGTGCCAGCAGCCGAACTCCGACAGGGGGGCAAGAGACCCAGTACTTC. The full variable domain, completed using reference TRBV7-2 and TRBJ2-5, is GAGVSQSPSNKVTEKGKDVELRCDPISGHTALYWYRQSLGQGLEFLIYFQGNSAPDKSGLPSDRFSAERTGGSVSTLTIQRTQQEDSAVYLCASSRTPTGGQETQYFGPGTRLLVL.

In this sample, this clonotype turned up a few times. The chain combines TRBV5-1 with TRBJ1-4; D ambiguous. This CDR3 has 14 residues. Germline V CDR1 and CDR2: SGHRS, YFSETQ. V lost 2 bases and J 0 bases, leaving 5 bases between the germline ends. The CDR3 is CASSLGTTNEKLFF. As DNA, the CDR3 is TGCGCCAGCAGCTTAGGCACAACTAATGAAAAACTGTTTTTT.

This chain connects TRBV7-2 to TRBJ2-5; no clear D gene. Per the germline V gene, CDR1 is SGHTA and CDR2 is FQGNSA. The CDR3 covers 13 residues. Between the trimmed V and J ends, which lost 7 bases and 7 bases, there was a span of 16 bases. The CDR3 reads CASTDGPVGTQYF. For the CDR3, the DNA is TGTGCCAGCACCGATGGTCCGGTTGGGACCCAGTACTTC.

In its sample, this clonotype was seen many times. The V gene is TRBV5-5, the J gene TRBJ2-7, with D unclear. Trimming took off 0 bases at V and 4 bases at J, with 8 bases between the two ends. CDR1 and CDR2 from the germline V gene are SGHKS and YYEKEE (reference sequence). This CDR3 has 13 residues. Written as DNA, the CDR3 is TGTGCCAGCAGCTTGGAAGCTACGTACGAGCAGTACTTC. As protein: CASSLEATYEQYF.

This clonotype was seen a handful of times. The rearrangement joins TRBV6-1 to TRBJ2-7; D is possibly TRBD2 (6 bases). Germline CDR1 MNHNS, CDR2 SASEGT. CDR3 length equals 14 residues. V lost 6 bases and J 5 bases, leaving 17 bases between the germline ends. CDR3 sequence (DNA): TGTGCCAGCAGAACGGGACTCAGTCCCAACGAGCAGTACTTC. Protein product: CASRTGLSPNEQYF.

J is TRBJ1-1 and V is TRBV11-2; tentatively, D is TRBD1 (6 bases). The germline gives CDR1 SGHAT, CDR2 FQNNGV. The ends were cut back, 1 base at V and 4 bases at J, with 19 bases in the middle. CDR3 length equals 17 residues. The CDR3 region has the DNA TGTGCCAGCAGCTTAGTAAACAGGGAGGGGTTCGGCACTGAAGCTTTCTTT. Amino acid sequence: CASSLVNREGFGTEAFF.

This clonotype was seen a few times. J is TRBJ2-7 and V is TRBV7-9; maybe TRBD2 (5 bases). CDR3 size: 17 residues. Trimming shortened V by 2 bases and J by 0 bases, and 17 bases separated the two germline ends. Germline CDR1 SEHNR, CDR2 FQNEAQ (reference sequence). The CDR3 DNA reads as TGTGCCAGCAGCTTAATTAGCGCGAGACCCTCCTCCTACGAGCAGTACTTC. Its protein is CASSLISARPSSYEQYF.

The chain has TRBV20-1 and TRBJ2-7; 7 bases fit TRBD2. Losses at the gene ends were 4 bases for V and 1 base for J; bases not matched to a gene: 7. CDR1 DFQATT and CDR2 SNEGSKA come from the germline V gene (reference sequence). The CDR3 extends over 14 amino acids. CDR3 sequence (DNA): TGCAGTGCTACCGGGGGGAGGGTTTCCTACGAGCAGTACTTC. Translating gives CSATGGRVSYEQYF.

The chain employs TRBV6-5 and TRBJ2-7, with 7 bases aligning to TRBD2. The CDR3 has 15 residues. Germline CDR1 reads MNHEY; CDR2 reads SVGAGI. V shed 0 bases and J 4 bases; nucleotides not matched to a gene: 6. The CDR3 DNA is TGTGCCAGCAGTTACTCGATGGCGGGAGCTTACGAGCAGTACTTC. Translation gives CASSYSMAGAYEQYF.

Here the CDR3 reads CSARVGDQPQHF. The CDR3 nucleotides are TGCAGTGCTAGAGTCGGGGATCAGCCCCAGCATTTT. V usage is TRBV20-1 and J usage is TRBJ1-5; no firm D call. Trimming removed 1 base from V and 5 bases from J, with 6 bases in between. This CDR3 has 12 residues. The germline V gene encodes CDR1 DFQATT and CDR2 SNEGSKA (reference sequence).

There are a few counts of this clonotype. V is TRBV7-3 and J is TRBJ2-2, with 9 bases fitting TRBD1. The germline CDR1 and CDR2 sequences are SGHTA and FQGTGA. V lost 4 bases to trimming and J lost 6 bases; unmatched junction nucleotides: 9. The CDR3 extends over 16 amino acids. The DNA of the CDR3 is TGTGCCAGCAGCTCTAGGACAGGGGTCCACGCCGGGGAGCTGTTTTTT. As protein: CASSSRTGVHAGELFF.

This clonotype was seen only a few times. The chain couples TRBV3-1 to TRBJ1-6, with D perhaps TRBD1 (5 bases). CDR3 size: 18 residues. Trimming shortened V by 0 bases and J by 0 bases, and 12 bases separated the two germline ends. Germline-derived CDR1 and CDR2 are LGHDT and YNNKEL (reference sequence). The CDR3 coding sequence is TGTGCCAGCAGCCAAGATACAGGTTATAGCTCCTATAATTCACCCCTCCACTTT. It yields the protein CASSQDTGYSSYNSPLHF. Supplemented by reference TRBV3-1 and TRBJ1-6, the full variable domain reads DTAVSQTPKYLVTQMGNDKSIKCEQNLGHDTMYWYKQDSKKFLKIMFSYNNKELIINETVPNRFSPKSPDKAHLNLHINSLELGDSAVYFCASSQDTGYSSYNSPLHFGNGTRLTVT.

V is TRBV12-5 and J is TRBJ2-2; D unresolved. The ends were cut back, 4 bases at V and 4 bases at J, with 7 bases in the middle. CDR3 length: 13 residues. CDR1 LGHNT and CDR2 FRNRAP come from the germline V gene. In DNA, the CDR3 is TGTGCTAGTGGTTCCAGCGCCACCGGGGAGCTGTTTTTT. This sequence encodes CASGSSATGELFF.

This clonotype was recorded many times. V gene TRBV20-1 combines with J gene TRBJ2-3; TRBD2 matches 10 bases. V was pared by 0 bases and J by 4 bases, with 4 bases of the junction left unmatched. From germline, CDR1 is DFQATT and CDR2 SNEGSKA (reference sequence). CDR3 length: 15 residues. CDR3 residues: CSAREASGSPDTQYF. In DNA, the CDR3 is TGCAGTGCTAGAGAGGCTAGCGGGAGCCCAGATACGCAGTATTTT.

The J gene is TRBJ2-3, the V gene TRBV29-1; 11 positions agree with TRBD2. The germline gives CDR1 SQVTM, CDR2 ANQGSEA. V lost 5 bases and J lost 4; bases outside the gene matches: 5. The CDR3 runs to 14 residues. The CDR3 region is CSVLLAGAPDTQYF. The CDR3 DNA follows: TGCAGCGTTTTACTAGCGGGAGCTCCAGATACGCAGTATTTT.

The CDR3 protein is CAWSIGGIGTEQYF. DNA for the CDR3: TGTGCCTGGAGTATCGGGGGGATAGGGACCGAGCAGTACTTC. The J gene is TRBJ2-7, the V gene TRBV30; the match to TRBD2 covers 7 bases. Trimming cost V 2 bases and J 6 bases; bases outside gene matches: 10. The CDR3 is 14 residues long. CDR1 GTSNPN and CDR2 SVGIG come from the germline V gene (reference sequence).

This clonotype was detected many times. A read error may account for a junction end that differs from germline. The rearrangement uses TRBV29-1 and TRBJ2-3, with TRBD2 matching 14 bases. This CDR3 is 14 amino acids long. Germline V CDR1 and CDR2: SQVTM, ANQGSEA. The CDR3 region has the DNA TGCAGCGTCACTCTGACTAGCGGGAGGGCCTTGGGGGATTTT. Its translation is CSVTLTSGRALGDF.

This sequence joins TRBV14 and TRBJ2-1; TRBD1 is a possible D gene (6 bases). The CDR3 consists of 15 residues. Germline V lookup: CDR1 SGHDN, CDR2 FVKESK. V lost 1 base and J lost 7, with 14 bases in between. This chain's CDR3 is CASSQAVQGRNEQFF. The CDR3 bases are TGTGCCAGCAGCCAAGCGGTGCAGGGGCGAAATGAGCAGTTCTTC.

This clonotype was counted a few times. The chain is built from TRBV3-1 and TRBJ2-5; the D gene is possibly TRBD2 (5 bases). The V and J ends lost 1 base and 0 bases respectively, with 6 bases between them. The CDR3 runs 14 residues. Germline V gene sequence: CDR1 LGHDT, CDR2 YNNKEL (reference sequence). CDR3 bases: TGTGCCAGCAGCCAAGGGCGGGACCAAGAGACCCAGTACTTC. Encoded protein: CASSQGRDQETQYF.

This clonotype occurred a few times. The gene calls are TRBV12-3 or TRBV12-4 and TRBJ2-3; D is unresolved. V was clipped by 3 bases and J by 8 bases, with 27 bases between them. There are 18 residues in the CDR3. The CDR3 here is CASSFNNVWTDISPTQYF. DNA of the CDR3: TGTGCCAGCAGTTTTAATAATGTTTGGACCGATATTTCCCCTACGCAGTATTTT.

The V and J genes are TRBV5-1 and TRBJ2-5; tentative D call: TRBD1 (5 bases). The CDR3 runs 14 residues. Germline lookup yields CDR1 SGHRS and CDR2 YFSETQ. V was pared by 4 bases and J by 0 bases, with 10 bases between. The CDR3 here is CASSKDMYQETQYF. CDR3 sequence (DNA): TGCGCCAGCAGCAAGGACATGTACCAAGAGACCCAGTACTTC. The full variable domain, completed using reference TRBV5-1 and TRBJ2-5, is KAGVTQTPRYLIKTRGQQVTLSCSPISGHRSVSWYQQTPGQGLQFLFEYFSETQRNKGNFPGRFSGRQFSNSRSEMNVSTLELGDSALYLCASSKDMYQETQYFGPGTRLLVL.

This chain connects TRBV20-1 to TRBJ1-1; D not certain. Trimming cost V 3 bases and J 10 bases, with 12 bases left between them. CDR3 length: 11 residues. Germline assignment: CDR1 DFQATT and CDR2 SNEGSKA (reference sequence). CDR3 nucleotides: TGCAGTGCTAGTGAAATCCCTGGAGCTTTCTTT. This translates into CSASEIPGAFF.

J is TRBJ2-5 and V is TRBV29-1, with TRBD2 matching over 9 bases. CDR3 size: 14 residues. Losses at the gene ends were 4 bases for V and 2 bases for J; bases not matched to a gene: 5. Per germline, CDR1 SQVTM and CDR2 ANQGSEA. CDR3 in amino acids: CSVVASGIQETQYF. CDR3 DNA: TGCAGCGTTGTGGCTAGCGGGATACAAGAGACCCAGTACTTC.

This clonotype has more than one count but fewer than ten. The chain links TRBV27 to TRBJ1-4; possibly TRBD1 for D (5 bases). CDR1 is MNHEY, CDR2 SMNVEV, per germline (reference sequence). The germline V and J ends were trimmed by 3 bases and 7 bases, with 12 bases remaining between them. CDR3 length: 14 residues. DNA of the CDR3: TGTGCCAGCAGTTTTATAGGGGAAGGTGAAAAACTGTTTTTT. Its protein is CASSFIGEGEKLFF.

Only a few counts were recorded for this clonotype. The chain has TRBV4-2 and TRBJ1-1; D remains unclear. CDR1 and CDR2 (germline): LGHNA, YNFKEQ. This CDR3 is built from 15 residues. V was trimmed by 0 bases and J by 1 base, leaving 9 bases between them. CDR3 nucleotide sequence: TGTGCCAGCAGCCAAGATCATCGGCAGAACACTGAAGCTTTCTTT. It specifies CASSQDHRQNTEAFF.

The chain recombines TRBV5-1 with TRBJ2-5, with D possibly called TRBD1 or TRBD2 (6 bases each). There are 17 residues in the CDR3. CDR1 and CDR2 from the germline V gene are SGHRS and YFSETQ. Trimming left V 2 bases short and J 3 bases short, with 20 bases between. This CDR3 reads CASSLMGSRGGKETQYF. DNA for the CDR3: TGCGCCAGCAGCTTAATGGGTAGTCGAGGGGGGAAAGAGACCCAGTACTTC.

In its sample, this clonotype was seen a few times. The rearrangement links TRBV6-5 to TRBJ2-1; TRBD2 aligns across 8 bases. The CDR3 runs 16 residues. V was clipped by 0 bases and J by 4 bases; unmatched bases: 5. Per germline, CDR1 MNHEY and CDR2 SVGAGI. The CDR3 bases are TGTGCCAGCAGTTACTCGACTAGCGAGATTTACAATGAGCAGTTCTTC. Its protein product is CASSYSTSEIYNEQFF.

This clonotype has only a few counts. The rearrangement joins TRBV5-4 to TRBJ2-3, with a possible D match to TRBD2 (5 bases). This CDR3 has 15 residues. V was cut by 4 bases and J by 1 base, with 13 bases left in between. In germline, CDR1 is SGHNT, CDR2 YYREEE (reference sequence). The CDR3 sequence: CASSHSVGGTDTQYF. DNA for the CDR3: TGTGCCAGCAGCCATAGCGTCGGGGGCACAGATACGCAGTATTTT.

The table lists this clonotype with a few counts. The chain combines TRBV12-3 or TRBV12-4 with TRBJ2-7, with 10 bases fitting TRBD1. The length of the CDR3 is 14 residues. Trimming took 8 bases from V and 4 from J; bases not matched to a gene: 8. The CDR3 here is CASGRAGQGYEQYF. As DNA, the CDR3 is TGTGCCAGCGGAAGAGCGGGACAGGGGTACGAGCAGTACTTC.